Presented here are 5 T cell receptor beta chains from one specimen sequenced in a study of early T cells in non-severe SARS-CoV-2 infection. TCRdb re-analysed the 5' RACE reads in MiXCR, keeping a single row per CDR3 protein. The data contain some 80,000 distinct CDR3 sequences, approximately 12% of them singletons. Input material: whole blood. The receptors were sampled from an adult who was a healthcare worker with PCR-confirmed SARS-CoV-2 infection or an uninfected control (not recorded which).

The chain joins TRBV30 to TRBJ2-7; 8 bases line up with TRBD2. The CDR3 extends over 16 amino acids. J was trimmed by 0 bases and V by 7 bases; bases with no gene match: 14. CDR1 GTSNPN and CDR2 SVGIG come from the germline V gene (reference sequence). The CDR3 region is CAFSGRREGSSYEQYF. The CDR3 DNA reads as TGTGCCTTCTCCGGGAGACGGGAGGGGAGCTCCTACGAGCAGTACTTC.

This clonotype was seen more than once but under ten times. This chain joins TRBV4-1 and TRBJ2-3; TRBD2 aligns across 11 bases. Trimming took 4 bases from V and 6 from J; bases not matched to a gene: 6. CDR1 and CDR2 from the germline V gene are MGHRA and YSYEKL. The CDR3 extends over 15 amino acids. CDR3 nucleotide sequence: TGCGCCAGCAGCCTAGGGACTAGCGGAGGGGATACGCAGTATTTT. It translates to CASSLGTSGGDTQYF.

In this sample, this clonotype turned up a few times. This rearrangement joins TRBV18 to TRBJ1-1; possibly TRBD1 for D (5 bases). Germline CDR1 reads KGHSH; CDR2 reads LQKENI. V lost 1 base to trimming and J lost 5 bases, with 11 bases between them. The CDR3 sequence is 14 residues long. The CDR3 reads CASSPQGPRTEAFF. The CDR3 coding sequence is TGTGCCAGCTCACCACAGGGACCGCGGACTGAAGCTTTCTTT.

The chain couples TRBV27 to TRBJ2-7; D is uncertain. Between the trimmed V and J ends, which lost 5 bases and 4 bases, there was a span of 21 bases. The CDR3 length is 16 residues. Germline V gene sequence: CDR1 MNHEY, CDR2 SMNVEV (reference sequence). CDR3 sequence reads: CASSRLGSPGDYEQYF. The CDR3 DNA sequence: TGTGCCAGCAGTCGGCTAGGGTCACCTGGGGATTACGAGCAGTACTTC.

The J gene is TRBJ2-7, the V gene TRBV29-1; no reliable D call. Trimming pared 5 bases from V and 4 bases from J, leaving 6 bases between. The CDR3 extends over 10 amino acids. CDR1 is SQVTM, CDR2 ANQGSEA, per germline. DNA of the CDR3: TGCAGCGTTTACCAATACGAGCAGTACTTC. It specifies CSVYQYEQYF.